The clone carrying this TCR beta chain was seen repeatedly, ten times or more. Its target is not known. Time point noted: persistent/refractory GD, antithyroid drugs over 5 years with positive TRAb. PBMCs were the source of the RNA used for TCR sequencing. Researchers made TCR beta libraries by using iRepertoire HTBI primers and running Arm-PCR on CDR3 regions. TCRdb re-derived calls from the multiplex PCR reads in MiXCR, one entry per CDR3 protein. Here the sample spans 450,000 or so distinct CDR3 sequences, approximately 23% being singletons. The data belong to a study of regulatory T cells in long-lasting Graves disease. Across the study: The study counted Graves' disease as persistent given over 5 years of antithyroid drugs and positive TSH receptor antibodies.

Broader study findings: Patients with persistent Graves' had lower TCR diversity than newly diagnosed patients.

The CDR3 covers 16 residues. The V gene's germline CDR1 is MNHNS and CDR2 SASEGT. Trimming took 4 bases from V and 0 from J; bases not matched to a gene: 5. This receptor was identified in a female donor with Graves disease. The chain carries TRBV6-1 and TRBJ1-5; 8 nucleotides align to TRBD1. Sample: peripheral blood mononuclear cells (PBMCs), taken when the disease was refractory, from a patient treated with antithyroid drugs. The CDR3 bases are TGTGCCAGCAGTGTAATCAGGGGGCTTAGCAATCAGCCCCAGCATTTT. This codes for CASSVIRGLSNQPQHF.